What follows are 27 T cell receptor beta chains derived from one specimen sequenced in a study of neurological immune-mediated disorders. Each CDR3 protein is one row after TCRdb ran MiXCR on the 5' RACE reads. The sample holds around 55,000 distinct CDR3 sequences, 4% seen once. The sequenced sample was CD4+ T cells from blood. Receptors were obtained from a woman aged 35 to 49 with multiple sclerosis.

This clonotype was recorded at least ten times. The V and J genes are TRBV7-3 and TRBJ1-1; no reliable D call. Germline V gives CDR1 SGHTA, CDR2 FQGTGA. This CDR3 comprises 14 residues. V was clipped by 0 bases and J by 0 bases, with 5 bases between them. This chain's CDR3 is CASSLTGLNTEAFF. Here the CDR3 DNA reads TGTGCCAGCAGCTTAACAGGATTGAACACTGAAGCTTTCTTT.

This clonotype was counted ten times or more. V usage is TRBV20-1 and J usage is TRBJ1-1; TRBD1 is a possible D gene (5 bases). V was trimmed by 5 bases and J by 6 bases, leaving 13 bases between them. Germline CDR1 DFQATT, CDR2 SNEGSKA (reference sequence). The CDR3 extends over 12 amino acids. The CDR3: CSAGARGSEAFF. The DNA of the CDR3 is TGCAGTGCTGGGGCCCGTGGGTCTGAAGCTTTCTTT.

This clonotype was counted ten times or more. The V gene is TRBV5-1, the J gene TRBJ2-1, with TRBD2 identical over 9 bases. Germline assignment: CDR1 SGHRS and CDR2 YFSETQ. Unmatched junction bases numbered 20, after V lost 2 bases and J lost 8 bases. This CDR3 is 19 amino acids long. The CDR3 spells CASSFYGTSTLHVRDEQFF. DNA for the CDR3: TGCGCCAGCAGCTTTTACGGGACTAGCACACTACACGTGAGGGATGAGCAGTTCTTC.

This clonotype was picked up many times. The chain joins TRBV5-6 to TRBJ2-7; a weak D match, TRBD1 (6 bases). Germline CDR1 is SGHDT and CDR2 is YYEEEE. The germline V and J ends were trimmed by 1 base and 4 bases, with 18 bases remaining between them. The CDR3 spans 16 residues. The CDR3 coding sequence is TGTGCCAGCAGCTTGACAGGCAGGGGACCGACTTACGAGCAGTACTTC. Translating it yields CASSLTGRGPTYEQYF.

In this sample, this clonotype turned up many times. The gene calls are TRBV20-1 and TRBJ1-6; a possible D gene is TRBD1 (6 bases). The CDR3 runs to 14 residues. Trimming left V 3 bases short and J 8 bases short, with 14 bases between. Germline V lookup: CDR1 DFQATT, CDR2 SNEGSKA (reference sequence). This chain's CDR3 is CSASLRGRDSPLHF. In nucleotides, the CDR3 is TGCAGTGCTAGTTTACGGGGGCGAGATTCACCCCTCCACTTT.

This clonotype showed up many times. The chain is built from TRBV12-3 or TRBV12-4 and TRBJ2-6; a possible D gene is TRBD1 (5 bases). Trimming took 4 bases from V and 4 from J, leaving 14 bases between them. The CDR3 has 16 residues. The CDR3 sequence is CASSSSDRTGANVLTF. As DNA, the CDR3 is TGTGCCAGCAGTTCCTCCGACAGAACCGGGGCCAACGTCCTGACTTTC.

The sample holds many counts of this clonotype. The chain combines TRBV5-1 with TRBJ1-1; TRBD1 aligns across 12 bases. CDR3 length: 16 amino acids. Germline values: CDR1 SGHRS, CDR2 YFSETQ. V shed 4 bases, J shed 5 bases, and the junction held 9 bases outside the gene matches. CDR3 amino acids: CASSDRDRGRGTEAFF. CDR3 sequence (DNA): TGCGCCAGCAGCGACCGGGACAGGGGGCGCGGGACTGAAGCTTTCTTT.

This clonotype appeared many times. This sequence joins TRBV12-3 or TRBV12-4 and TRBJ1-3; no clear D gene. Trimming removed 2 bases from V and 3 bases from J, with 5 bases in between. This CDR3 is 13 amino acids long. The CDR3 here is CASSLQDGNTIYF. Written as DNA, the CDR3 is TGTGCCAGCAGTTTACAGGATGGAAACACCATATATTTT.

This clonotype was detected many times. The V and J genes are TRBV20-1 and TRBJ1-4; no firm D call. Trimming stripped 6 bases from V and 6 bases from J, with 11 bases between. CDR3 size: 12 residues. The germline V gene encodes CDR1 DFQATT and CDR2 SNEGSKA (reference sequence). In DNA form, the CDR3 reads TGCAGTGCGGTCGTCGGGTATGAAAAACTGTTTTTT. Protein product: CSAVVGYEKLFF.

This clonotype was seen ten or more times. The V gene is TRBV20-1, the J gene TRBJ2-5; 11 bases map to TRBD2. The length of the CDR3 is 16 residues. Trimming cost V 1 base and J 2 bases; bases outside gene matches: 6. CDR1 and CDR2 (germline): DFQATT, SNEGSKA (reference sequence). CDR3 in DNA: TGCAGTGCTAGAGGGGGGGGACTAGCGGATCAAGAGACCCAGTACTTC. Its translation is CSARGGGLADQETQYF.

By proportion, this clonotype is medium-sized. The rearrangement uses TRBV5-1 and TRBJ2-3; 13 nucleotides align to TRBD2. The CDR3 has 17 residues. V was pared by 4 bases and J by 7 bases, with 12 bases of the junction left unmatched. Per germline, CDR1 SGHRS and CDR2 YFSETQ. The CDR3 nucleotides are TGCGCCAGCAGCCTCCGACTCGGGACTAGCGGGACGAATACGCAGTATTTT. Amino acid sequence: CASSLRLGTSGTNTQYF.

This clonotype was detected many times. This chain connects TRBV5-1 to TRBJ1-2, with D possibly TRBD1 on 5 matching bases. The V end lost 4 bases, the J end lost 8 bases, and 12 bases lay between the germline ends. The V gene's germline CDR1 is SGHRS and CDR2 YFSETQ. There are 12 residues in the CDR3. The CDR3 spells CASSVGGRGYTF. CDR3 DNA: TGCGCCAGCAGCGTCGGGGGTAGGGGCTACACCTTC.

The sample holds many counts of this clonotype. This chain links TRBV18 with TRBJ2-7, with 10 bases lining up with TRBD1. The CDR3 contains 15 residues. Germline V lookup: CDR1 KGHSH, CDR2 LQKENI. J gave up 1 base and V 6 bases, and 6 bases lay outside the gene matches. Here the CDR3 reads CASSDGTGVSYEQYF. Written as DNA, the CDR3 is TGTGCCAGCTCCGACGGGACAGGGGTGTCCTACGAGCAGTACTTC.

There are many counts of this clonotype. The chain joins TRBV9 to TRBJ1-3; 9 bases are shared with TRBD1. V was pared by 4 bases and J by 0 bases, with 8 bases of the junction left unmatched. CDR1 and CDR2 from the germline V gene are SGDLS and YYNGEE. The CDR3 length is 17 residues. In DNA form, the CDR3 reads TGTGCCAGCAGCTTCGGGACAGGGCCGCTCTCTGGAAACACCATATATTTT. This codes for CASSFGTGPLSGNTIYF.

This clonotype was recorded at least ten times. The chain combines TRBV15 with TRBJ2-1; D gene ambiguous. Germline V CDR1 and CDR2: LNHNV, YYDKDF (reference sequence). CDR3 length: 13 amino acids. V was pared by 5 bases and J by 8 bases, with 13 bases between. CDR3 in DNA: TGTGCCACCAGCCGCAATCAGGAAGATGAGCAGTTCTTC. This sequence encodes CATSRNQEDEQFF.

This clonotype was observed at least ten times. The rearrangement joins TRBV2 to TRBJ2-2; 7 nucleotides line up with TRBD2. This CDR3 is built from 16 residues. V was clipped by 7 bases and J by 5 bases; unmatched bases: 13. Germline V gene data show CDR1 as SNHLY and CDR2 as FYNNEI. CDR3: CASNPEGSGGTGELFF. The CDR3 DNA reads TGTGCCAGCAACCCCGAGGGTTCGGGGGGAACCGGGGAGCTGTTTTTT.

This clonotype was detected many times. V usage is TRBV20-1 and J usage is TRBJ2-1; D is undetermined. The germline V and J ends were trimmed by 0 bases and 14 bases, with 11 bases remaining between them. CDR3 size: 11 residues. Germline V lookup: CDR1 DFQATT, CDR2 SNEGSKA (reference sequence). CDR3 nucleotide sequence: TGCAGTGCTAGAGAGACGGAGATGGAGTTCTTC. Translation: CSARETEMEFF.

The table lists this clonotype with many counts. The chain recombines TRBV30 with TRBJ1-4, with D maybe TRBD1 (6 bases). CDR3 size: 13 residues. The V gene's germline CDR1 is GTSNPN and CDR2 SVGIG (reference sequence). V lost 5 bases, J lost 4 bases, and 11 bases lay in between. The CDR3 DNA follows: TGTGCCTGGCAGGGACACAATAATGAAAAACTGTTTTTT. Translating it yields CAWQGHNNEKLFF. Full variable domain (rest looked up from reference TRBV30 and TRBJ1-4): SQTIHQWPATLVQPVGSPLSLECTVEGTSNPNLYWYRQAAGRGLQLLFYSVGIGQISSEVPQNLSASRPQDRQFILSSKKLLLSDSGFYLCAWQGHNNEKLFFGSGTQLSVL.

The chain links TRBV10-1 to TRBJ1-1; maybe TRBD1 (6 bases). Germline assignment: CDR1 WNHNN and CDR2 SYGVQD (reference sequence). The CDR3 covers 15 residues. The V gene lost 0 bases and the J gene lost 1 base, with 9 bases spanning the gap. The CDR3 bases are TGCGCCAGCAGTGAGTCGGGGGCTGGGAACACTGAAGCTTTCTTT. Translated, it gives CASSESGAGNTEAFF.

This clonotype is medium-sized (0.01 to 0.1%). The chain has TRBV5-1 and TRBJ2-7; 7 nucleotides match TRBD1. Looked up from germline, CDR1 is SGHRS and CDR2 is YFSETQ. There are 14 residues in the CDR3. V trimming: 4 bases; J trimming: 6 bases; junction bases outside the gene matches: 10. The CDR3 region has the DNA TGCGCCAGCAGCGACACAGGGGCCTTTCTCGAGCAGTACTTC. It specifies CASSDTGAFLEQYF.

The chain joins TRBV29-1 to TRBJ2-1; perhaps TRBD1 as D (6 bases). Germline lookup yields CDR1 SQVTM and CDR2 ANQGSEA. V lost 6 bases and J lost 6, with 21 bases in between. CDR3 size: 15 residues. CDR3: CSVPLGLGAFNEQFF. The CDR3 region has the DNA TGCAGCGTACCCCTAGGATTGGGGGCCTTCAATGAGCAGTTCTTC.

In its sample, this clonotype was seen many times. The chain uses TRBV10-3 and TRBJ1-2, with no clear D. The CDR3 totals 12 residues. The V end lost 5 bases, the J end lost 2 bases, and 6 bases lay between the germline ends. Germline V gives CDR1 ENHRY, CDR2 SYGVKD. The CDR3 sequence is CAISLQNYGYTF. Here the CDR3 DNA reads TGTGCCATCAGTTTGCAGAACTATGGCTACACCTTC.

Many counts were recorded for this clonotype. The chain uses TRBV29-1 and TRBJ1-2; a weak D match, TRBD1 (6 bases). CDR3 length: 12 residues. Germline V CDR1 and CDR2: SQVTM, ANQGSEA. Trimming removed 6 bases at V and 2 bases at J, with 10 bases between. CDR3 in DNA: TGCAGCGTGTCAGGGGTCAACTATGGCTACACCTTC. It yields the protein CSVSGVNYGYTF.

This clonotype was recorded at least ten times. CDR3 protein: CASSLSLGAGGYTF. In nucleotides, the CDR3 is TGTGCCAGCAGCTTATCCTTGGGGGCAGGTGGCTACACCTTC. The chain carries TRBV7-9 and TRBJ1-2; TRBD1 might be the D (6 bases). V was shortened by 2 bases and J by 7 bases, with 14 bases between the two germline ends. CDR1 and CDR2 (germline): SEHNR, FQNEAQ (reference sequence). This CDR3 contains 14 residues.

In this sample, this clonotype turned up many times. This chain connects TRBV24-1 to TRBJ2-3; 13 bases align to TRBD2. CDR1 KGHDR and CDR2 SFDVKD come from the germline V gene. The CDR3 is 16 amino acids. The trim removed 4 bases at V and 6 bases at J, leaving 6 bases unmatched. CDR3: CATSDPGLAGDDTQYF. In nucleotides, the CDR3 is TGTGCCACCAGTGACCCAGGACTAGCGGGGGACGATACGCAGTATTTT.

This clonotype was seen a few times. The DNA of the CDR3 is TGTGCCAGCAGCTTAGTCGAGACTAGCCTGTTCTTC. This translates into CASSLVETSLFF. This sequence joins TRBV7-2 and TRBJ2-1; 7 positions agree with TRBD2. CDR1 and CDR2 from the germline V gene are SGHTA and FQGNSA. CDR3 length: 12 residues. Germline trimming cut 1 base from V and 15 bases from J; bases unmatched to any gene: 6.

This clonotype was counted at least ten times. The gene calls are TRBV4-1 and TRBJ2-3; possibly TRBD2 for D (6 bases). The germline CDR1 and CDR2 sequences are MGHRA and YSYEKL. V shed 4 bases and J shed 2 bases, with 13 bases lying between them. CDR3 length equals 15 residues. CDR3 in amino acids: CASSLAASSTDTQYF. The CDR3 DNA sequence: TGCGCCAGCAGCCTAGCGGCGTCCTCCACAGATACGCAGTATTTT.